Listed below are T cell receptor beta chains from one sample, sequenced in a study of shared clonotypes between healthy human individuals. The repertoire was sequenced with immunoSEQ multiplex PCR; TCRdb's copy has only in-frame clones and lacks some. The repertoire holds roughly 2.2 million clones, with roughly 92% as singletons. The specimen was naive CD4+ T cells from PBMCs. The source of these receptors is a man aged 18 to 29 in good health. Some clones in this sample may be carry-over from other donors' samples. Each CDR3 is given with its conserved first and last residue. Only part of the rows carry a size: once, few, many, or a class if the clone is expanded.

j_call: TRBJ2-6
cdr3_length: 15
v_call: TRBV6-1
clone_size: .
cdr3_aa: CASTSAFSGANVLTF

j_call: TRBJ2-7
cdr3_length: 16
v_call: TRBV7-9
clone_size: .
cdr3_aa: CASSRLGPMSSYEQYF

j_call: TRBJ1-3
cdr3_length: 15
v_call: TRBV18
clone_size: .
cdr3_aa: CASSPVQDVGNTIYF

j_call: TRBJ1-4
cdr3_length: 16
v_call: TRBV5-1
clone_size: .
cdr3_aa: CASSLYGTGVAEKLFF

j_call: TRBJ2-7
cdr3_length: 16
v_call: TRBV30
clone_size: .
cdr3_aa: CAWSPLGRERSYEQYF

j_call: TRBJ1-1
cdr3_length: 13
v_call: TRBV30
clone_size: .
cdr3_aa: CAWRGSVNTEAFF

j_call: TRBJ2-7
cdr3_length: 13
v_call: TRBV28
clone_size: .
cdr3_aa: CASSFQGIYEQYF

j_call: TRBJ2-1
cdr3_length: 18
v_call: TRBV29-1
clone_size: once
cdr3_aa: CSVQPGLAGGPLYNEQFF

j_call: TRBJ1-3
cdr3_length: 16
v_call: TRBV28
clone_size: .
cdr3_aa: CASSSHSGAPGNTIYF

j_call: TRBJ1-2
cdr3_length: 13
v_call: TRBV19
clone_size: .
cdr3_aa: CASSTTVDTSATF

j_call: TRBJ2-3
cdr3_length: 16
v_call: TRBV6-5
clone_size: .
cdr3_aa: CASSYSILAGSDTQYF

j_call: TRBJ2-2
cdr3_length: 16
v_call: TRBV4-1
clone_size: .
cdr3_aa: CASSHPGTSRTGELFF

j_call: TRBJ2-1
cdr3_length: 21
v_call: TRBV4-2
clone_size: .
cdr3_aa: CASSQALSGGFNPLAGDEQFF

j_call: TRBJ1-1
cdr3_length: 13
v_call: TRBV10-3
clone_size: few
cdr3_aa: CAISVSQNTEAFF

j_call: TRBJ2-5
cdr3_length: 15
v_call: TRBV7-3
clone_size: .
cdr3_aa: CASSLSQRGRETQYF

j_call: TRBJ2-3
cdr3_length: 15
v_call: TRBV5-1
clone_size: once
cdr3_aa: CASSQQVGGTDTQYF

j_call: TRBJ2-2
cdr3_length: 20
v_call: TRBV18
clone_size: .
cdr3_aa: CASSHDYGLAGARRAGELFF

j_call: TRBJ1-4
cdr3_length: 14
v_call: TRBV4-2
clone_size: .
cdr3_aa: CASSQAQGEGKLFF

j_call: TRBJ2-2
cdr3_length: 16
v_call: TRBV9
clone_size: .
cdr3_aa: CASSDGDRGTGRELFF

j_call: TRBJ1-2
cdr3_length: 16
v_call: TRBV19
clone_size: .
cdr3_aa: CASSPHRGQGGSGYTF

j_call: TRBJ2-7
cdr3_length: 15
v_call: TRBV28
clone_size: .
cdr3_aa: CASSLLGGALYEQYF

j_call: TRBJ2-5
cdr3_length: 15
v_call: TRBV11-2
clone_size: .
cdr3_aa: CASSLGGQGQETQYF

j_call: TRBJ2-7
cdr3_length: 13
v_call: TRBV28
clone_size: .
cdr3_aa: CASHRGQGNEQYF

j_call: TRBJ1-6
cdr3_length: 13
v_call: TRBV30
clone_size: .
cdr3_aa: CAWTSDRVTPLHF

j_call: TRBJ1-2
cdr3_length: 16
v_call: TRBV30
clone_size: .
cdr3_aa: CAWSDRVVFRNYGYTF

j_call: TRBJ2-2
cdr3_length: 16
v_call: TRBV2
clone_size: once
cdr3_aa: CASSDVRSANTGELFF

j_call: TRBJ1-4
cdr3_length: 15
v_call: TRBV5-6
clone_size: .
cdr3_aa: CASSFQIGGNEKLFF

j_call: TRBJ1-3
cdr3_length: 16
v_call: TRBV10-1
clone_size: .
cdr3_aa: CASSPSPGDSGNTIYF

j_call: TRBJ2-7
cdr3_length: 15
v_call: TRBV6-5
clone_size: .
cdr3_aa: CASSYSYGRAQEQYF

j_call: TRBJ1-1
cdr3_length: 14
v_call: TRBV5-6
clone_size: .
cdr3_aa: CASSSGPQNSEAFF

j_call: TRBJ2-7
cdr3_length: 16
v_call: TRBV27
clone_size: .
cdr3_aa: CASSPLAEGFSYEQYF

j_call: TRBJ2-5
cdr3_length: 13
v_call: TRBV5-6
clone_size: .
cdr3_aa: CASSAGQGRAQYF

j_call: TRBJ2-5
cdr3_length: 12
v_call: TRBV29-1
clone_size: .
cdr3_aa: CSVREGWETQYF

j_call: TRBJ1-2
cdr3_length: 14
v_call: TRBV27
clone_size: .
cdr3_aa: CASGRLTDSSSYTF

j_call: TRBJ1-2
cdr3_length: 13
v_call: TRBV27
clone_size: once
cdr3_aa: CASSVSSGYGYTF

j_call: TRBJ2-7
cdr3_length: 14
v_call: TRBV5-6
clone_size: once
cdr3_aa: CASSWTGTQREQYF

j_call: TRBJ1-2
cdr3_length: 13
v_call: TRBV5-4
clone_size: .
cdr3_aa: CASSLGGNYGYTF

j_call: TRBJ1-5
cdr3_length: 14
v_call: TRBV6-6
clone_size: .
cdr3_aa: CASRKGQGGQPQHF

j_call: TRBJ2-1
cdr3_length: 16
v_call: TRBV11-1
clone_size: .
cdr3_aa: CASSSAGGGRRNEQFF

j_call: TRBJ1-2
cdr3_length: 13
v_call: TRBV27
clone_size: few
cdr3_aa: CASSPQGAGGYTF

j_call: TRBJ2-2
cdr3_length: 15
v_call: TRBV7-7
clone_size: .
cdr3_aa: CASSLGTANTGELFF

j_call: TRBJ1-2
cdr3_length: 16
v_call: TRBV4-3
clone_size: .
cdr3_aa: CASSQLETDRDDGYTF

j_call: TRBJ2-4
cdr3_length: 19
v_call: TRBV4-2
clone_size: .
cdr3_aa: CASSQDGASGDLAKNIQYF

j_call: TRBJ2-5
cdr3_length: 13
v_call: TRBV30
clone_size: .
cdr3_aa: CAWSVMVQETQYF

j_call: TRBJ2-2
cdr3_length: 13
v_call: TRBV7-9
clone_size: .
cdr3_aa: CASLLASTGELFF

j_call: TRBJ2-7
cdr3_length: 13
v_call: TRBV10-1
clone_size: .
cdr3_aa: CASSRGSSYEQYF

j_call: TRBJ2-7
cdr3_length: 15
v_call: TRBV5-6
clone_size: .
cdr3_aa: CASTLIDGSSYEQYF

j_call: TRBJ2-7
cdr3_length: 16
v_call: TRBV4-1
clone_size: .
cdr3_aa: CASSQGGLAGPREQYF

j_call: TRBJ1-3
cdr3_length: 14
v_call: TRBV28
clone_size: .
cdr3_aa: CASSLTGQGGTIYF

j_call: TRBJ1-1
cdr3_length: 15
v_call: TRBV19
clone_size: .
cdr3_aa: CASSTRGWGGTEAFF

j_call: TRBJ2-7
cdr3_length: 15
v_call: TRBV2
clone_size: once
cdr3_aa: CASSELGTRTTGQYF

j_call: TRBJ2-6
cdr3_length: 18
v_call: TRBV5-1
clone_size: .
cdr3_aa: CASSLAGLAFSGANVLTF

j_call: TRBJ1-5
cdr3_length: 15
v_call: TRBV6-1
clone_size: .
cdr3_aa: CASSHPGEGYQPQHF

j_call: TRBJ2-6
cdr3_length: 14
v_call: TRBV11-1
clone_size: .
cdr3_aa: CASRQGIWANVLTF

j_call: TRBJ2-6
cdr3_length: 14
v_call: TRBV5-4
clone_size: .
cdr3_aa: CASSLRSGANVLTF

j_call: TRBJ2-7
cdr3_length: 14
v_call: TRBV5-1
clone_size: .
cdr3_aa: CASNRGRPGYEQYF

j_call: TRBJ2-4
cdr3_length: 16
v_call: TRBV18
clone_size: .
cdr3_aa: CASSGAGPGAKNIQYF

j_call: TRBJ2-3
cdr3_length: 15
v_call: TRBV6-5
clone_size: once
cdr3_aa: CASSYVGGRTDTQYF

j_call: TRBJ2-7
cdr3_length: 13
v_call: TRBV2
clone_size: .
cdr3_aa: CASSYTTGYEQYF

j_call: TRBJ2-1
cdr3_length: 15
v_call: TRBV6-1
clone_size: .
cdr3_aa: CASKGEDRAINEQFF